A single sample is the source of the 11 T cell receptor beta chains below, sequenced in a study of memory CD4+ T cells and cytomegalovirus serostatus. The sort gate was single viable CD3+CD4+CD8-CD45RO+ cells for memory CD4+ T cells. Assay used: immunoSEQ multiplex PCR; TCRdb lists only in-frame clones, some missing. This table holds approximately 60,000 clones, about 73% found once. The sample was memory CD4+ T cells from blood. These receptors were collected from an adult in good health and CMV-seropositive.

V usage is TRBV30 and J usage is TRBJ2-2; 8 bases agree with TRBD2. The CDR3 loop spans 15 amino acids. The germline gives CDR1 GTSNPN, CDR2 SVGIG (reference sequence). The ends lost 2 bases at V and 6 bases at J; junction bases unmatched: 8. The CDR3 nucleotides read TGTGCCTGGAGTAGGGCGGGAGGTTTCGCCGGGGAGCTGTTTTTT. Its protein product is CAWSRAGGFAGELFF.

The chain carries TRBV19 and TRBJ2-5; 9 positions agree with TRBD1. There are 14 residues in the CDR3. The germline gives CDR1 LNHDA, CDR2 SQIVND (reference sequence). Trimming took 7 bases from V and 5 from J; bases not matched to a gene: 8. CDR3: CASNWGQGGETQYF. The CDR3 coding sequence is TGTGCCAGTAATTGGGGACAGGGAGGCGAGACCCAGTACTTC.

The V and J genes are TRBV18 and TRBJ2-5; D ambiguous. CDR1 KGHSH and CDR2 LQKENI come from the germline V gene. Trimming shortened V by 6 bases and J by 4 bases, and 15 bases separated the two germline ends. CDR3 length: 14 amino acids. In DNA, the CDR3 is TGTGCCAGCTCGTACCAGTATGCTCGAGAGACCCAGTACTTC. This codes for CASSYQYARETQYF.

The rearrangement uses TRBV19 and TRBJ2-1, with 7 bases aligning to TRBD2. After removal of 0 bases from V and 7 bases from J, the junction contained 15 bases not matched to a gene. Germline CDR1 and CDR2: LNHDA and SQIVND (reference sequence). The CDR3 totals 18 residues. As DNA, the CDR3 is TGTGCCAGTAGTATAGAAATGGGAGGGGCTGACGGAGGGAATGAGCAGTTCTTC. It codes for CASSIEMGGADGGNEQFF.

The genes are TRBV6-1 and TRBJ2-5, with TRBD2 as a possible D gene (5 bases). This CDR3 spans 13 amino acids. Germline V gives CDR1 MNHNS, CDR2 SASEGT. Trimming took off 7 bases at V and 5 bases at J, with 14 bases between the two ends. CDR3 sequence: CASTPGVFETQYF. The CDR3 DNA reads TGTGCCAGCACCCCCGGGGTTTTTGAGACCCAGTACTTC.

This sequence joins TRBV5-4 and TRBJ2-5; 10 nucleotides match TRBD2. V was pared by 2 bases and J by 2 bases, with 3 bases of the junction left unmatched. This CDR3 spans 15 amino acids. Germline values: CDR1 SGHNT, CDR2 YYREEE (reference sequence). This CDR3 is CASSFKLAGQETQYF. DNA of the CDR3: TGTGCCAGCAGCTTTAAACTAGCGGGACAAGAGACCCAGTACTTC.

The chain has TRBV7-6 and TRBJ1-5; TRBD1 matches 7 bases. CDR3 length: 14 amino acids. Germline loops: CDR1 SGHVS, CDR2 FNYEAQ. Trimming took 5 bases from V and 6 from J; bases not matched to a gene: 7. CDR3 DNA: TGTGCCAGCAGCGAAGAGACAGGGCTTCAGCCCCAGCATTTT. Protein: CASSEETGLQPQHF.

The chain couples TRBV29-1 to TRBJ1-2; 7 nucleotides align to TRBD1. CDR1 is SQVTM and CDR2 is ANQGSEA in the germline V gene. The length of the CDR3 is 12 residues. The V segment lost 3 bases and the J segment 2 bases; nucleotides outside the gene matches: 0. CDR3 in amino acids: CSVEGQNYGYTF. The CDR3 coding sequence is TGCAGCGTTGAGGGACAGAACTATGGCTACACCTTC.

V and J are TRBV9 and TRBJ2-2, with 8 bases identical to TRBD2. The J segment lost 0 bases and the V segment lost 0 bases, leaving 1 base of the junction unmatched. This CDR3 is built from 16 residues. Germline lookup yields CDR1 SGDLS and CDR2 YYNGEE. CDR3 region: CASSVDSGANTGELFF. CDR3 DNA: TGTGCCAGCAGCGTAGATAGCGGGGCGAACACCGGGGAGCTGTTTTTT.

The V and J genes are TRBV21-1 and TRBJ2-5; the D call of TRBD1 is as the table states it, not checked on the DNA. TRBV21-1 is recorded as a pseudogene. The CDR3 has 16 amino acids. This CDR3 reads CASSMEDSRYGKTQYF. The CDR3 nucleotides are TGTGCCAGCAGCATGGAGGACAGCCGATACGGAAAGACCCAGTACTTC.

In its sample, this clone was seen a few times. The CDR3 region is CASSARVVDTQYF. In DNA, the CDR3 is TGTGCCAGCAGCGCGCGGGTAGTAGATACGCAGTATTTT. The chain recombines TRBV9 with TRBJ2-3; D may be TRBD2 (5 bases). Deletions cut 3 bases from V and 5 bases from J, with 10 bases between. Germline V gene sequence: CDR1 SGDLS, CDR2 YYNGEE. This CDR3 spans 13 amino acids.